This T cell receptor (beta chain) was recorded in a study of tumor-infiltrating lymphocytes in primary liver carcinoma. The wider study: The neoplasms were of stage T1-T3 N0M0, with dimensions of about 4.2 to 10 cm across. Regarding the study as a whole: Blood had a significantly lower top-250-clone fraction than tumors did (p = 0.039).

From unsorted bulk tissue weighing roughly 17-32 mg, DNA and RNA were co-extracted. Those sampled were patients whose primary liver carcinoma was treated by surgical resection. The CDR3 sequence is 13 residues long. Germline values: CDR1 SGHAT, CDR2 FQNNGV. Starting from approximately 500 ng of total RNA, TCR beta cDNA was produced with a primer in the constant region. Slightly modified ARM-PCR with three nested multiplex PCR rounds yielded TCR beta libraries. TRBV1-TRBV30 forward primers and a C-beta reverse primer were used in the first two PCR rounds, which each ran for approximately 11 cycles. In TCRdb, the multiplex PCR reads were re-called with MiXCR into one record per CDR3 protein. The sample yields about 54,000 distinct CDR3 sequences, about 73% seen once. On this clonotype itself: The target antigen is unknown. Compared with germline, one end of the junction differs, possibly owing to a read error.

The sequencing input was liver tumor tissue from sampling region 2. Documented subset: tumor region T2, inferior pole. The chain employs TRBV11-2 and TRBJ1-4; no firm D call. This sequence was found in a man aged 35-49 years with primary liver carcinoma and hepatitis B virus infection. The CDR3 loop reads CARSLALNKKLFF. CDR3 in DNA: TGTGCCAGAAGCTTGGCCCTTAATAAAAAACTGTTTTTT.